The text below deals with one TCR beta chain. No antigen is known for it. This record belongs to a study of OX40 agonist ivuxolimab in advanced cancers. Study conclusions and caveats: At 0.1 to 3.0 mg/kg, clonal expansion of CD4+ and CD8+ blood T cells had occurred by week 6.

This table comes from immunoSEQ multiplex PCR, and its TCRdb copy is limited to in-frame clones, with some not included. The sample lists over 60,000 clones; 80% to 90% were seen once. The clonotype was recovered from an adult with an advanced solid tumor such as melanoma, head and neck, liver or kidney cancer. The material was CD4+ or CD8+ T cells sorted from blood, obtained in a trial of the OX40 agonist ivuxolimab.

CDR3 in DNA: TGCGCCAGCAGCTTGGATGGGTTCGGGGCCAACGTCCTGACTTTC. Translating gives CASSLDGFGANVLTF. The chain carries TRBV5-1 and TRBJ2-6; D not certain. V shed 0 bases and J shed 4 bases, with 8 bases lying between them. The CDR3 extends over 15 amino acids. Looked up from germline, CDR1 is SGHRS and CDR2 is YFSETQ. The full variable domain, its missing parts supplied by reference TRBV5-1 and TRBJ2-6, is KAGVTQTPRYLIKTRGQQVTLSCSPISGHRSVSWYQQTPGQGLQFLFEYFSETQRNKGNFPGRFSGRQFSNSRSEMNVSTLELGDSALYLCASSLDGFGANVLTFGAGSRLTVL.